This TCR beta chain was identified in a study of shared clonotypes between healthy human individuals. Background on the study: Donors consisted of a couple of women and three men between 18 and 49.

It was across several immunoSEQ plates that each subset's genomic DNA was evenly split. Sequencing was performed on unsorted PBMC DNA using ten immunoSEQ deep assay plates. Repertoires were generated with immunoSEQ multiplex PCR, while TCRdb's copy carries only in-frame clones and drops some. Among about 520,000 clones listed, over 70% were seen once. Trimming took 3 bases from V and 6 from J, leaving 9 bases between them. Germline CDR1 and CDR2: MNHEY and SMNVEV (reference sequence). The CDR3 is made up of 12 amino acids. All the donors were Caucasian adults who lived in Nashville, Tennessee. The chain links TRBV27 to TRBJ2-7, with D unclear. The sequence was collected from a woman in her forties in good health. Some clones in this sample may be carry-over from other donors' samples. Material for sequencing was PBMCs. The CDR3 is CASSFLRGEQYF. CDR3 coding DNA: TGTGCCAGCAGTTTCCTTCGCGGCGAGCAGTACTTC.